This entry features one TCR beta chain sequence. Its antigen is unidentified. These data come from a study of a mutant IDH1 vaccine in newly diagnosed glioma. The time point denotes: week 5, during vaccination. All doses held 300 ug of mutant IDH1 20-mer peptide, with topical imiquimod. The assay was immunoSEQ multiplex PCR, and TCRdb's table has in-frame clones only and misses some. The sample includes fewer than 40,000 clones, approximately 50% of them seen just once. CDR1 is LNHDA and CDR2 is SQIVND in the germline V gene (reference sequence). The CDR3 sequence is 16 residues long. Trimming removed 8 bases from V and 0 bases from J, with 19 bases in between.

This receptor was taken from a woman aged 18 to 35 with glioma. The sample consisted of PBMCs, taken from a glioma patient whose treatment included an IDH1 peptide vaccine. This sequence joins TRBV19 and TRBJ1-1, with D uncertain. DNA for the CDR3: TGTGCCAGTTTTCCAGACAAGAGAGATTTGAACACTGAAGCTTTCTTT. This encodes CASFPDKRDLNTEAFF.